The clone carrying this T cell receptor beta chain has just a few counts. The repertoire was sequenced with immunoSEQ multiplex PCR; TCRdb's copy has only in-frame clones and lacks some. The table includes 35,000 to 50,000 clones, about 70% detected once. This sample is part of a study of cytotoxic CD8 clonotypes in ibrutinib-treated CLL. From germline, CDR1 is SGHTA and CDR2 FQGNSA. V gave up 1 base and J gave up 5 bases, with 9 bases separating them. The CDR3 totals 13 residues. The starting material was PBMCs, obtained after 12 months of ibrutinib treatment. The V and J genes are TRBV7-2 and TRBJ2-7; D uncertain. The sequence derives from a human donor with chronic lymphocytic leukemia. Written as DNA, the CDR3 is TGTGCCAGCAGCTTAGTGGGTGGGGACGAGCAGTACTTC. Translation: CASSLVGGDEQYF.